This T cell receptor (beta chain) is from a study of shared T cell receptors in the human thymus. Some clones are missing from TCRdb's copy, which holds only in-frame ones; the method was immunoSEQ multiplex PCR. The repertoire has more than 550,000 clones, around 87% of them found once; the top ten carry roughly 0.0094%. The V and J ends lost 2 bases and 0 bases, in that order; junction bases with no gene match: 14. CDR3 size: 20 residues. From germline, CDR1 is SGHDN and CDR2 FVKESK. This sample was also put to use in a study of human thymus T cells. From that study: Thymic samples were excised during corrective heart operations. Related research examined unrelated individuals and reported that their thymic repertoires overlapped highly.

Sequenced sample: thymocytes. The clonotype comes from a boy less than two years old with a congenital heart defect. The chain uses TRBV14 and TRBJ2-7; 12 positions match TRBD1. Here the CDR3 DNA reads TGTGCCAGCAGCCAACAAAGGGGGACAGGGGGCGCAAAGAGCTCCTACGAGCAGTACTTC. It codes for CASSQQRGTGGAKSSYEQYF. The complete variable domain, with remaining parts taken from reference TRBV14 and TRBJ2-7, reads EAGVTQFPSHSVIEKGQTVTLRCDPISGHDNLYWYRRVMGKEIKFLLHFVKESKQDESGMPNNRFLAERTGGTYSTLKVQPAELEDSGVYFCASSQQRGTGGAKSSYEQYFGPGTRLTVT.